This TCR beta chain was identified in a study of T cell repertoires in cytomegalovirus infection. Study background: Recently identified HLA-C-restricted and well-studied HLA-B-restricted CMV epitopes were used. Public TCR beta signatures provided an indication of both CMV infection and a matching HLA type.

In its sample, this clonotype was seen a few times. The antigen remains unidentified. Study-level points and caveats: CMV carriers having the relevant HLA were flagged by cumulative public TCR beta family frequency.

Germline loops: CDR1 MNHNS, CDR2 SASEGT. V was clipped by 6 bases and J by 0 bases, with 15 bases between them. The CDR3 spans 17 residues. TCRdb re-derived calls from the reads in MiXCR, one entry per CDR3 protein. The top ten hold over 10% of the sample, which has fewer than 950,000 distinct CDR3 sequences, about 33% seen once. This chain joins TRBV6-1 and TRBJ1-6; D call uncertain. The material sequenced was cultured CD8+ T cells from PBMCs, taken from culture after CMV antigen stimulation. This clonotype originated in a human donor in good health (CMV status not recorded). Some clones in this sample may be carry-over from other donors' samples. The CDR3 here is CASRDVWTSSYNSPLHF. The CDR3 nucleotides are TGTGCCAGCAGGGATGTATGGACGAGCTCCTATAATTCACCCCTCCACTTT.